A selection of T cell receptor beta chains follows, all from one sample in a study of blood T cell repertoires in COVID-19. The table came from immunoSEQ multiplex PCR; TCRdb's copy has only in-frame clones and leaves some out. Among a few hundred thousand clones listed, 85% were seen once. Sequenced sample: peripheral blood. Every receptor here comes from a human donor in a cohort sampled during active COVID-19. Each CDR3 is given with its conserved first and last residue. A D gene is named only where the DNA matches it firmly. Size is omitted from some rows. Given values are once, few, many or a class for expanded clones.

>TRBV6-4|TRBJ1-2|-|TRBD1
CASSIKGGAGGYTF
TGTGCCAGCAGTATAAAAGGGGGCGCCGGGGGCTACACCTTC
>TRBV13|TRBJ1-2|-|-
CASSLGLGGADGYTF
TGTGCCAGCAGCTTAGGCCTTGGGGGGGCCGATGGCTACACCTTC
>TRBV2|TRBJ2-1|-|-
CASSEAGGANYNEQFF
TGTGCCAGCAGTGAAGCAGGGGGGGCAAACTACAATGAGCAGTTCTTC
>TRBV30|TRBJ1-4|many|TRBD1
CAWSVLGQGVSEKLFF
TGTGCCTGGAGTGTATTGGGACAGGGGGTTAGTGAAAAACTGTTTTTT
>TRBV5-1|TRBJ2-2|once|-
CASSLGGTTGELFF
TGCGCCAGCAGCTTGGGCGGTACGACCGGGGAGCTGTTTTTT
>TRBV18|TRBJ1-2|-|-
CASSPNRGMSYGYTF
TGTGCCAGCTCACCGAATAGGGGAATGTCCTATGGCTACACCTTC
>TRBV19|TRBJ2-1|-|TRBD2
CASSRSGGSSYEQFF
TGTGCCAGTAGTAGGAGCGGGGGCTCCTCCTACGAGCAGTTCTTC
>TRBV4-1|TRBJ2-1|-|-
CASNLPNSEQFF
TGCGCCAGCAACCTACCTAACAGTGAGCAGTTCTTC
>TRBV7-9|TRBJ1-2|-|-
CASSSRRGNLVGYTF
TGTGCCAGCAGCTCCCGACGCGGAAACTTGGTGGGCTACACCTTC
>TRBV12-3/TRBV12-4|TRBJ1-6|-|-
CASRLPGNSPLHF
TGTGCCAGCAGACTCCCAGGGAATTCACCCCTCCACTTT
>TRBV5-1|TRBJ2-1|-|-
CASSYSGTYNEQFF
TGCGCCAGCAGCTATTCAGGGACTTACAATGAGCAGTTCTTC
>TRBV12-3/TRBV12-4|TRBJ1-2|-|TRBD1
CASSSRQGGGYTF
TGTGCCAGCAGTTCTAGACAGGGTGGTGGCTACACCTTC
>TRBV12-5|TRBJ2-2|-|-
CASGLGQTDTGELFF
TGTGCTAGTGGTTTGGGGCAGACTGACACCGGGGAGCTGTTTTTT
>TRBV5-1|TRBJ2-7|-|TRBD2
CASSLAPSGGRSYEQYF
TGCGCCAGCAGCTTGGCACCTAGCGGAGGACGCTCCTACGAGCAGTACTTC
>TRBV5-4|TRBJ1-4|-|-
CASSFDSATNEKLFF
TGTGCCAGCAGCTTCGACAGCGCAACTAATGAAAAACTGTTTTTT
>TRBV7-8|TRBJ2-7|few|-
CASSRDLTGKGYEQYF
TGTGCCAGCAGCCGAGACCTTACAGGGAAGGGCTACGAGCAGTACTTC
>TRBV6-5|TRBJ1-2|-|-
CASREGLHYGYTF
TGTGCCAGCAGAGAGGGACTACACTATGGCTACACCTTC
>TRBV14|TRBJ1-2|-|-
CASSQEPRGSRHYGYTF
TGTGCCAGCAGCCAAGAGCCCAGGGGCTCTCGTCACTATGGCTACACCTTC
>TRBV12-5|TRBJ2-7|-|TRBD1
CASGLHGQEHEQYF
TGTGCTAGTGGTCTCCACGGACAGGAGCACGAGCAGTACTTC
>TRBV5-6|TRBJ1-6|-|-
CASSPSGTYNSPLHF
TGTGCCAGCAGCCCCTCAGGAACCTATAATTCACCCCTCCACTTT
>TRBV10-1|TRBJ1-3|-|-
CASSERAGNTIYF
TGCGCCAGCAGTGAGCGAGCTGGAAACACCATATATTTT
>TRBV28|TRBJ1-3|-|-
CASRSTGQGNTIYF
TGTGCCAGCAGATCTACAGGGCAGGGAAACACCATATATTTT
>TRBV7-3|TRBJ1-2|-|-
CASSQQGYGYTF
TGTGCCAGCAGCCAGCAGGGGTATGGCTACACCTTC
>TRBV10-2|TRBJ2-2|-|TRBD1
CASSGDRPNTGELFF
TGCGCCAGCAGTGGGGACAGGCCGAACACCGGGGAGCTGTTTTTT
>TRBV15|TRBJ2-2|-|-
CATAAPSGTGELFF
TGTGCCACTGCTGCCCCCTCGGGCACCGGGGAGCTGTTTTTT
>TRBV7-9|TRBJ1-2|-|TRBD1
CASSSSGGSGYTF
TGTGCCAGCAGCTCGTCAGGGGGCAGTGGCTACACCTTC
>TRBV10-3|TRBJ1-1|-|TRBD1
CATYSGTGNTEAFF
TGTGCCACCTATTCCGGGACAGGAAACACTGAAGCTTTCTTT
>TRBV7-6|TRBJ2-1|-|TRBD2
CASSRGLAGGPVGNEQFF
TGTGCCAGCAGCCGCGGACTAGCGGGGGGGCCGGTCGGGAATGAGCAGTTCTTC
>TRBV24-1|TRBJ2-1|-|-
CATSVLDGTRNNEQFF
TGTGCCACCAGTGTCCTAGACGGGACACGAAACAATGAGCAGTTCTTC
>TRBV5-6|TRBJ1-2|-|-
CASSLGGTGSLAF
TGTGCCAGCAGCTTGGGCGGAACAGGGTCTTTAGCCTTC
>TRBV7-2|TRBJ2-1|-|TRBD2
CASSWAPGLAGDNEQFF
TGTGCCAGCAGCTGGGCCCCGGGACTAGCGGGGGACAATGAGCAGTTCTTC
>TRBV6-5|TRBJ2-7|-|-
CASSPGGIPYEQYF
TGTGCCAGCAGTCCTGGAGGGATCCCCTACGAGCAGTACTTC
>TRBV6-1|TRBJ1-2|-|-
CASSDLSGGYTF
TGTGCCAGCAGTGACCTTTCAGGGGGCTACACCTTC
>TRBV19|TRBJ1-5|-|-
CASSIAGNNQPQHF
TGTGCCAGTAGTATCGCAGGGAATAATCAGCCCCAGCATTTT
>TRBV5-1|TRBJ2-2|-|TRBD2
CASSATTSGGRTGELFF
TGCGCCAGCAGCGCGACAACTAGCGGGGGACGGACCGGGGAGCTGTTTTTT
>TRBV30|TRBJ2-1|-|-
CAWSVGPGQRDYNEQFF
TGTGCCTGGAGTGTAGGGCCGGGTCAGAGGGATTACAATGAGCAGTTCTTC
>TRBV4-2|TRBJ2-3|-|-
CASSQDLILAGRTDTQYF
TGTGCCAGCAGCCAAGATCTAATATTGGCGGGGCGCACAGATACGCAGTATTTT
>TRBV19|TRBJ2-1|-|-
CASSILNEQFF
TGTGCCAGTAGTATCCTTAATGAGCAGTTCTTC
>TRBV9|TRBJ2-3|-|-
CASSVAVTDTQYF
TGTGCCAGCAGCGTAGCGGTCACAGATACGCAGTATTTT
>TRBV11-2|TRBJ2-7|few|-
CASSLESSGEQYF
TGTGCCAGCAGCTTAGAGTCTTCGGGAGAGCAGTACTTC
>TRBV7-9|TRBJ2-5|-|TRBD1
CASSPRQGEETQYF
TGTGCCAGCAGCCCGCGACAGGGGGAAGAGACCCAGTACTTC
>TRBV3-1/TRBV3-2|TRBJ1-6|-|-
CASSQDDRRVSPLHF
TGTGCCAGCAGCCAAGATGACAGGAGAGTTTCACCCCTCCACTTT
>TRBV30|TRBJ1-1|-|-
CAWEYAGANTEAFF
TGTGCCTGGGAGTATGCAGGGGCGAACACTGAAGCTTTCTTT
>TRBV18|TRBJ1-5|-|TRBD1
CASSGRDSNQPQHF
TGTGCCAGCTCAGGCCGGGACAGTAATCAGCCCCAGCATTTT
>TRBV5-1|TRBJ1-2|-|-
CASSFRPAETYGYTF
TGCGCCAGCAGCTTTCGTCCCGCGGAAACCTATGGCTACACCTTC
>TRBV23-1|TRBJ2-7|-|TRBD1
CASIPPPRGRLGLREQYF
TGCGCCAGCATCCCCCCCCCGAGGGGGCGCTTGGGATTACGGGAGCAGTACTTC
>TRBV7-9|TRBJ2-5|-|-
CATKLAANQETQYF
TGTGCCACCAAGTTAGCGGCAAATCAAGAGACCCAGTACTTC